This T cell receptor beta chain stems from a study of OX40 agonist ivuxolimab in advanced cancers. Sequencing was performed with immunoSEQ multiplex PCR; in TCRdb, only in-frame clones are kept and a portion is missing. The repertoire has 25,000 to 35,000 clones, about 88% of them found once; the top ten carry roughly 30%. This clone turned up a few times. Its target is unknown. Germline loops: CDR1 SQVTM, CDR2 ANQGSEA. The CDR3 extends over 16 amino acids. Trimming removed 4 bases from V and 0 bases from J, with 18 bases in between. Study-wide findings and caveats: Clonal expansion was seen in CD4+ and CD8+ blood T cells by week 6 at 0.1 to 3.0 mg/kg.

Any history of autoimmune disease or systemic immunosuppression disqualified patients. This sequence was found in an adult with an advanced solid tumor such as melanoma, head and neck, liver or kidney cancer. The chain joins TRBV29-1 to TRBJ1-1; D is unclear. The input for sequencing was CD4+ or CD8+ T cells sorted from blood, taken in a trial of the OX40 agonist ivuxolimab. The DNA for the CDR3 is TGCAGCGTTGGACTCCCTCTTCTTGTCATGAACACTGAAGCTTTCTTT. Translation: CSVGLPLLVMNTEAFF.